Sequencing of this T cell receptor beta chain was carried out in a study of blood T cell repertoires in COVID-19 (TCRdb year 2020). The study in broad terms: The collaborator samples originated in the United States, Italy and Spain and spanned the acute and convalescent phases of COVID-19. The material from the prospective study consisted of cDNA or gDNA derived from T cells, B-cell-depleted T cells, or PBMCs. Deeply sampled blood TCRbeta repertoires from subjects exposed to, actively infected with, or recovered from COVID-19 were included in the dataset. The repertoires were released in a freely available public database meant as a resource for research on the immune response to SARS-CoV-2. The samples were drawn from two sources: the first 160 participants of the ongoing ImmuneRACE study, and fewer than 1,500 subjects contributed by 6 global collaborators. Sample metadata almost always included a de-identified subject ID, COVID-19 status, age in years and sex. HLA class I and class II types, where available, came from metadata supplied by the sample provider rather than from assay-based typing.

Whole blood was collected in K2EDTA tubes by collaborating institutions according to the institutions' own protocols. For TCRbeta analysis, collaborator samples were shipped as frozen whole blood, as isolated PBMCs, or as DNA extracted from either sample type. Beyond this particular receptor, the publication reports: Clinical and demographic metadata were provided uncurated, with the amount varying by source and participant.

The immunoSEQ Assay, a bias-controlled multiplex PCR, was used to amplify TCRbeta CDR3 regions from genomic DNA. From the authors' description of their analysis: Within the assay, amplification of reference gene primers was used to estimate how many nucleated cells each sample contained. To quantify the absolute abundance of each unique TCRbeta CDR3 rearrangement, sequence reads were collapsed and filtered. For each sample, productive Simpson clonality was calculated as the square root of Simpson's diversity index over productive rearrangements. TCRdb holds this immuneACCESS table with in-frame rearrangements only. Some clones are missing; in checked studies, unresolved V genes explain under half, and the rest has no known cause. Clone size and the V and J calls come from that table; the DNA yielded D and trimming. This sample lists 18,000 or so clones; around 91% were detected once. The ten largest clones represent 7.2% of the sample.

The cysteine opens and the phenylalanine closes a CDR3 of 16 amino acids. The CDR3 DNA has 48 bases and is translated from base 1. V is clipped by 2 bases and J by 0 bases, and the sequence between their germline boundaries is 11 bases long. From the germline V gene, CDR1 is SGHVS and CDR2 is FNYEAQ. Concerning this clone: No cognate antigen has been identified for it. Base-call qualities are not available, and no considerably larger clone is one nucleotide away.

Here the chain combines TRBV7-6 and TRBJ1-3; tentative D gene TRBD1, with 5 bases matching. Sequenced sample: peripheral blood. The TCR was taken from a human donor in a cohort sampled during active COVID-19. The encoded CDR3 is CASSLSSTASGNTIYF. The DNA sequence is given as TGTGCCAGCAGCTTATCCTCGACAGCCTCTGGAAACACCATATATTTT. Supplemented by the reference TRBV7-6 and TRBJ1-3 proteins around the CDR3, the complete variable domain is GAGVSQSPRYKVTKRGQDVALRCDPISGHVSLYWYRQALGQGPEFLTYFNYEAQQDKSGLPNDRFSAERPEGSISTLTIQRTEQRDSAMYRCASSLSSTASGNTIYFGEGSWLTVV.